The entry below describes one TCR beta chain. Its matching antigen is unknown. The junction and the germline gene differ at one end; a read error may be behind it. Sequenced by immunoSEQ multiplex PCR; TCRdb stores in-frame clones only, minus some. The sample has 150,000 to 200,000 clones, around 93% seen once; the top ten hold approximately 4.8%. Looked up from germline, CDR1 is SSHAT and CDR2 is FNYEAQ (reference sequence). This CDR3 comprises 16 residues. These data originate in a study of T cell responses to AZD1222 COVID-19 vaccine. General observations from the study: Spike was spanned by vaccine-associated CD4 TCRs, with dominance at 160-218 and 743-854. A mostly white British donor set with more females was recruited, and clonal diversity was possibly underestimated. Without day 14 samples, only post-peak T cell repertoires were studied.

The chain couples TRBV7-7 to TRBJ2-2, with 13 bases identical to TRBD2. The source is an adult in good health. Sequenced material: peripheral blood, taken on day 0 of AZD1222 vaccination. The CDR3 region is CASSRLAGGNTGELFF. The CDR3 DNA reads as TGTGCTAGCAGCCGACTAGCGGGAGGGAACACCGGGGAGCTGTTTTTT.